Following are 27 T cell receptor beta chains from one sample sequenced in a study of blood T cell repertoires in COVID-19. Produced via immunoSEQ multiplex PCR; TCRdb's table is partial and in-frame only. The sample includes about 190,000 clones, around 79% seen only once; the top ten take less than 15%. The sample consisted of peripheral blood. These receptors originate from a man aged 50-60 years who had recovered from COVID-19.

The V gene is TRBV19, the J gene TRBJ1-1; D may be TRBD1 (6 bases). Germline V gives CDR1 LNHDA, CDR2 SQIVND (reference sequence). The CDR3 loop spans 14 amino acids. Trimming shortened V by 3 bases and J by 6 bases, and 14 bases separated the two germline ends. The CDR3 sequence is CASSISTGTPEAFF. The CDR3 bases are TGTGCCAGTAGTATTTCTACAGGGACCCCTGAAGCTTTCTTT. The full variable domain, with the rest looked up from reference TRBV19 and TRBJ1-1, is DGGITQSPKYLFRKEGQNVTLSCEQNLNHDAMYWYRQDPGQGLRLIYYSQIVNDFQKGDIAEGYSVSREKKESFPLTVTSAQKNPTAFYLCASSISTGTPEAFFGQGTRLTVV.

This clone was picked up many times. CDR3 protein: CASSSNRGSGNTIYF. The CDR3 DNA is TGTGCCAGCAGCTCCAACAGGGGTTCTGGAAACACCATATATTTT. The chain is built from TRBV11-2 and TRBJ1-3; TRBD1 aligns across 7 bases. The CDR3 totals 15 residues. Germline CDR1 is SGHAT and CDR2 is FQNNGV. After removal of 4 bases from V and 1 base from J, the junction contained 4 bases not matched to a gene.

This sequence joins TRBV5-1 and TRBJ2-1, with 10 bases lining up with TRBD1. The CDR3 is 15 residues long. V dropped 3 bases and J dropped 4; count of bases not matched to a gene: 4. Germline loops: CDR1 SGHRS, CDR2 YFSETQ. The CDR3 coding sequence is TGCGCCAGCAGCTCCGGGACAGGGGTATACAATGAGCAGTTCTTC. This encodes CASSSGTGVYNEQFF.

This clone was detected once. V gene TRBV11-3 combines with J gene TRBJ1-1, with D possibly matching TRBD1 (6 bases). CDR1 is SGHNT and CDR2 is YENEEA in the germline V gene. The germline V and J ends were trimmed by 5 bases and 2 bases, with 18 bases remaining between them. The CDR3 spans 16 residues. The CDR3 sequence: CASSPGGAYGNTEAFF. The CDR3 DNA reads as TGTGCCAGCAGCCCGGGGGGGGCGTATGGTAACACTGAAGCTTTCTTT.

The chain carries TRBV7-2 and TRBJ2-7, with 9 bases matching TRBD1. The CDR3 runs to 15 residues. V was pared by 1 base and J by 4 bases, with 5 bases of the junction left unmatched. From germline, CDR1 is SGHTA and CDR2 FQGNSA. In DNA form, the CDR3 reads TGTGCCAGCAGCTTAGTGGGACAGGGAGGGTACGAGCAGTACTTC. Translating it yields CASSLVGQGGYEQYF.

The chain combines TRBV7-7 with TRBJ2-2; D not certain. This CDR3 contains 15 residues. V lost 4 bases and J lost 6, with 15 bases in between. Germline CDR1 SSHAT, CDR2 FNYEAQ (reference sequence). Written as DNA, the CDR3 is TGTGCCAGCAGCTCGATGGAGAAATTTTCCGGGGAGCTGTTTTTT. Its protein product is CASSSMEKFSGELFF.

The chain is built from TRBV10-3 and TRBJ1-1; weak D call: TRBD1 (5 bases). Germline assignment: CDR1 ENHRY and CDR2 SYGVKD. The length of the CDR3 is 15 residues. V lost 3 bases and J 6 bases, leaving 17 bases between the germline ends. The CDR3 region has the DNA TGTGCCATCAGTGATAGGGGCAGCCTGGGGCCTGAAGCTTTCTTT. Translating it yields CAISDRGSLGPEAFF.

The V call is TRBV11-2, the J call TRBJ2-3; no clear D gene. This CDR3 has 15 residues. Germline CDR1 reads SGHAT; CDR2 reads FQNNGV. Trimming took off 0 bases at V and 5 bases at J, with 12 bases between the two ends. The CDR3, as DNA: TGTGCCAGCAGCTTAGATTTTGGCCAACGAGATACGCAGTATTTT. This gives the protein CASSLDFGQRDTQYF.

The V call is TRBV19, the J call TRBJ2-1; D might be TRBD1 (5 bases). Germline V lookup: CDR1 LNHDA, CDR2 SQIVND (reference sequence). This CDR3 region has 12 residues. Trimming removed 4 bases from V and 10 bases from J, with 11 bases in between. CDR3 DNA sequence: TGTGCCAGTAGTAAGGGGAACGGCGAGCAGTTCTTC. Translating gives CASSKGNGEQFF.

The chain is built from TRBV28 and TRBJ1-3; D ambiguous. Germline lookup yields CDR1 MDHEN and CDR2 SYDVKM. There are 14 residues in the CDR3. V was pared by 6 bases and J by 10 bases, with 19 bases between. This CDR3 reads CASSTPTSGGTIYF. The DNA of the CDR3 is TGTGCCAGCAGCACCCCAACTTCGGGAGGGACCATATATTTT.

The chain combines TRBV7-2 with TRBJ1-6, with TRBD1 as a possible D gene (5 bases). CDR1 is SGHTA and CDR2 is FQGNSA in the germline V gene. The V gene lost 5 bases and the J gene lost 5 bases, with 16 bases spanning the gap. The CDR3 covers 16 residues. The CDR3 loop is CASSPWGGLDNSPLHF. CDR3 bases: TGTGCCAGCAGCCCGTGGGGGGGGTTGGATAATTCACCCCTCCACTTT.

V is TRBV7-9 and J is TRBJ2-7, with D perhaps matching TRBD2 (6 bases). There are 13 residues in the CDR3. The ends were cut back, 3 bases at V and 6 bases at J, with 12 bases in the middle. The germline V gene encodes CDR1 SEHNR and CDR2 FQNEAQ (reference sequence). The CDR3 nucleotides read TGTGCCAGCAGCTTTGGAGGGGAAACCGAGCAGTACTTC. Encoded protein: CASSFGGETEQYF.

This clone appeared once. DNA for the CDR3: TGTGCCTTAGGACAGGGGTGGTCGAACACTGAAGCTTTCTTT. Translated, it gives CALGQGWSNTEAFF. The genes are TRBV30 and TRBJ1-1, with 9 bases that match TRBD1. The junction had 7 bases not matched to a gene; V was cut back by 7 bases and J by 1 base. The V gene's germline CDR1 is GTSNPN and CDR2 SVGIG (reference sequence). The CDR3 runs to 14 residues.

The V and J genes are TRBV5-1 and TRBJ1-1, with D possibly being TRBD1 (5 bases). This CDR3 has 14 residues. In germline, CDR1 is SGHRS, CDR2 YFSETQ. Trimming pared 4 bases from V and 5 bases from J, leaving 15 bases between. The CDR3 reads CASSLGGDLTEAFF. The CDR3 coding sequence is TGCGCCAGCAGCCTCGGGGGGGACTTAACTGAAGCTTTCTTT. The full variable domain, with the rest looked up from reference TRBV5-1 and TRBJ1-1, is KAGVTQTPRYLIKTRGQQVTLSCSPISGHRSVSWYQQTPGQGLQFLFEYFSETQRNKGNFPGRFSGRQFSNSRSEMNVSTLELGDSALYLCASSLGGDLTEAFFGQGTRLTVV.

This chain connects TRBV5-5 to TRBJ2-5; tentative D call: TRBD2 (6 bases). Trimming stripped 2 bases from V and 3 bases from J, with 14 bases between. The germline V gene encodes CDR1 SGHKS and CDR2 YYEKEE (reference sequence). CDR3 length: 15 residues. DNA of the CDR3: TGTGCCAGCAGCTTTTCGGACTACCAAGAAGAGACCCAGTACTTC. Translation gives CASSFSDYQEETQYF.

The sample holds a few counts of this clone. The chain combines TRBV25-1 with TRBJ2-1; D may be TRBD2 (5 bases). This CDR3 has 13 residues. From germline, CDR1 is MGHDK and CDR2 SYGVNS. The germline V and J ends were trimmed by 3 bases and 3 bases, with 6 bases remaining between them. Written as DNA, the CDR3 is TGTGCCAGCAGTGATCGGGACTACAATGAGCAGTTCTTC. Its protein is CASSDRDYNEQFF.

This clone was seen more than once but under ten times. The gene calls are TRBV6-5 and TRBJ1-1; TRBD1 is a possible D gene (5 bases). The CDR3 extends over 13 amino acids. CDR1 and CDR2 from the germline V gene are MNHEY and SVGAGI. Trimming shortened V by 6 bases and J by 4 bases, and 12 bases separated the two germline ends. CDR3 region: CASSRRGGTEAFF. CDR3 sequence (DNA): TGTGCCAGCAGCCGGAGGGGAGGCACTGAAGCTTTCTTT.

This clone was detected only a few times. This rearrangement joins TRBV30 to TRBJ2-2, with D perhaps matching TRBD2 (6 bases). In germline, CDR1 is GTSNPN, CDR2 SVGIG (reference sequence). Between the trimmed V and J ends, which lost 3 bases and 4 bases, there was a span of 12 bases. The length of the CDR3 is 14 residues. CDR3 residues: CAWRRMGLTGELFF. The CDR3 nucleotides are TGTGCCTGGAGGAGGATGGGACTCACCGGGGAGCTGTTTTTT. The variable domain in full, completed from reference TRBV30 and TRBJ2-2, reads SQTIHQWPATLVQPVGSPLSLECTVEGTSNPNLYWYRQAAGRGLQLLFYSVGIGQISSEVPQNLSASRPQDRQFILSSKKLLLSDSGFYLCAWRRMGLTGELFFGEGSRLTVL.

The CDR3 spells CASSSGSINTEAFF. DNA of the CDR3: TGTGCCAGCAGCTCCGGGTCGATAAACACTGAAGCTTTCTTT. The chain is built from TRBV28 and TRBJ1-1, with D unresolved. This CDR3 spans 14 amino acids. Germline assignment: CDR1 MDHEN and CDR2 SYDVKM. Trimming pared 6 bases from V and 2 bases from J, leaving 13 bases between.

This chain links TRBV7-2 with TRBJ2-2; 10 bases match TRBD2. Losses at the gene ends were 5 bases for V and 3 bases for J; bases not matched to a gene: 15. The CDR3 length is 19 residues. Germline V lookup: CDR1 SGHTA, CDR2 FQGNSA. The CDR3 DNA sequence: TGTGCCAGCAGCCCCCGTGGTAGCGGGAGGTTGGGGGACACCGGGGAGCTGTTTTTT. Translated: CASSPRGSGRLGDTGELFF.

The CDR3 protein is CASSTPGQGRGGYTF. The CDR3 DNA is TGCGCCAGCAGTACACCGGGACAGGGGAGGGGTGGCTACACCTTC. The J gene is TRBJ1-2, the V gene TRBV4-1; 10 bases agree with TRBD1. V lost 6 bases, J lost 7 bases, and 11 bases stayed unmatched. Per germline, CDR1 MGHRA and CDR2 YSYEKL. This CDR3 is 15 amino acids long.

The CDR3 DNA sequence: TGTGCCAGCAGCTTAATAGAGTCCGGCACAGATACGCAGTATTTT. This gives the protein CASSLIESGTDTQYF. This sequence joins TRBV7-9 and TRBJ2-3, with unresolved D. Germline V CDR1 and CDR2: SEHNR, FQNEAQ (reference sequence). Trimming cost V 2 bases and J 1 base, with 10 bases left between them. CDR3 length equals 15 residues. The complete variable domain, with remaining parts taken from reference TRBV7-9 and TRBJ2-3, reads DTGVSQNPRHKITKRGQNVTFRCDPISEHNRLYWYRQTLGQGPEFLTYFQNEAQLEKSRLLSDRFSAERPKGSFSTLEIQRTEQGDSAMYLCASSLIESGTDTQYFGPGTRLTVL.

The rearrangement joins TRBV9 to TRBJ2-1, with D maybe TRBD2 (5 bases). Germline-derived CDR1 and CDR2 are SGDLS and YYNGEE. CDR3 length equals 15 residues. Deletions cut 4 bases from V and 4 bases from J, with 15 bases between. CDR3 DNA: TGTGCCAGCAGCCCCCGTTGGGAGCCGTACAATGAGCAGTTCTTC. Translation gives CASSPRWEPYNEQFF.

This clone showed up just a few times. V is TRBV19 and J is TRBJ1-1; D is uncertain. Trimming took off 7 bases at V and 7 bases at J, with 10 bases between the two ends. Germline loops: CDR1 LNHDA, CDR2 SQIVND (reference sequence). The CDR3 is 11 residues long. CDR3 DNA sequence: TGTGCCAGTATGTGGGAGTTTGAAGCTTTCTTT. Translation gives CASMWEFEAFF.

The V gene is TRBV4-1, the J gene TRBJ1-6; 7 positions agree with TRBD1. Losses at the gene ends were 1 base for V and 9 bases for J; bases not matched to a gene: 9. The germline gives CDR1 MGHRA, CDR2 YSYEKL. This CDR3 is 16 amino acids long. This CDR3 reads CASSQVSTGRGSPLHF. The CDR3 DNA reads TGCGCCAGCAGCCAAGTCTCGACAGGGCGAGGTTCACCCCTCCACTTT.

J is TRBJ2-5 and V is TRBV7-2, with 15 positions matching TRBD2. After removal of 1 base from V and 2 bases from J, the junction contained 5 bases not matched to a gene. CDR3 length: 18 residues. Germline V gene sequence: CDR1 SGHTA, CDR2 FQGNSA. For the CDR3, the DNA is TGTGCCAGCAGCTTAGAGGGACTAGCGGGAGGTCCACAAGAGACCCAGTACTTC. Amino acid sequence: CASSLEGLAGGPQETQYF.

This chain links TRBV2 with TRBJ2-5, with D unclear. CDR1 is SNHLY and CDR2 is FYNNEI in the germline V gene. The CDR3 runs to 14 residues. Trimming took off 3 bases at V and 5 bases at J, with 13 bases between the two ends. CDR3 amino acids: CASSDSVVRETQYF. Written as DNA, the CDR3 is TGTGCCAGCAGTGATTCCGTAGTACGTGAGACCCAGTACTTC.